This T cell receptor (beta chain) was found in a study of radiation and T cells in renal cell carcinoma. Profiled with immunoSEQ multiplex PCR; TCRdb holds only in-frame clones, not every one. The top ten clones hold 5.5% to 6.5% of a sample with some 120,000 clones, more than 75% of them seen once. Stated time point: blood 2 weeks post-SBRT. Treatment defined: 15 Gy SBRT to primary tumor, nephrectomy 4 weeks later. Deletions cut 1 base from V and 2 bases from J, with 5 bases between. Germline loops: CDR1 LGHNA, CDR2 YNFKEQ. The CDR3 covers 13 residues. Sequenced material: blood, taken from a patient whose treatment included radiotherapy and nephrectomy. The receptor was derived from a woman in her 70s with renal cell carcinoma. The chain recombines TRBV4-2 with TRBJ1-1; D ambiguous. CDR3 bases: TGTGCCAGCAGCCAAGGATCCAACACTGAAGCTTTCTTT. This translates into CASSQGSNTEAFF.